The present T cell receptor beta chain was sequenced within a study of T cells in Graves' hyperthyroidism and ophthalmopathy. This clonotype has a handful of counts. Its antigen remains unknown. Overall study results and limits: Ophthalmopathy was separated from stable hyperthyroidism by a 13 V-J model. Appearing also in blood were most of the thyroid clonotypes expanded above 0.001.

Regions amplified from RNA transcripts were the TCR beta CDR3 regions. HTBI primers were employed in a first-round RT-PCR of the TCR CDR3. TCRdb reanalysed the multiplex PCR reads using MiXCR and keeps one entry per CDR3 protein. The sample holds roughly 650,000 distinct CDR3 sequences, roughly 15% seen once. Trimming pared 5 bases from V and 3 bases from J, leaving 14 bases between. Germline CDR1 and CDR2: SGHTA and FQGNSA. CDR3 length: 15 residues. Cells are PBMCs isolated from roughly 9.3 ml of fresh blood. This rearrangement joins TRBV7-2 to TRBJ1-5; D is perhaps TRBD1 (5 bases). This receptor was obtained from a woman in her 40s with Graves' ophthalmopathy. Specimen: blood. CDR3 residues: CASSPAGAHNQPQHF. The CDR3 coding sequence is TGTGCCAGCAGCCCTGCCGGGGCCCACAATCAGCCCCAGCATTTT.